The clone carrying this TCR beta chain was observed a single time. Its antigen is not known. The assay was immunoSEQ multiplex PCR, and TCRdb's table has in-frame clones only and misses some. The sample holds 1.5 million to 2.5 million clones; roughly 94% are singletons and the top ten take 1.2%. The source of the sample is a study of shared clonotypes between healthy human individuals. Naivety among CD8 cells was defined by CD45RO negativity and positive CCR7 selection, thereby excluding terminally differentiated effector memory CD45RA+ cells. Only Caucasian adults living in Nashville, Tennessee made up the donor group. Study-wide results and limits: In general, naive subsets displayed greater estimated richness than memory subsets did.

The sequence came from a man between 18 and 35 years old in good health. The sample comprised naive CD8+ T cells sorted from blood.

The CDR3 sequence: CASSKQGLSYEQYF. The CDR3 region has the DNA TGTGCCAGCAGCAAACAGGGGCTCTCCTACGAGCAGTACTTC. V gene TRBV11-2 combines with J gene TRBJ2-7; TRBD1 matches at 7 bases. J gave up 0 bases and V 5 bases, and 4 bases lay outside the gene matches. Germline lookup yields CDR1 SGHAT and CDR2 FQNNGV. The CDR3 totals 14 residues.